The 21 T cell receptor beta chains listed next were all sequenced from one sample in a study of blood T cell repertoires in COVID-19 (TCRdb year 2020). Libraries were constructed by the immunoSEQ multiplex PCR assay. This immuneACCESS table, as held by TCRdb, lists in-frame sequences with V and J called but not all clones. Of the missing ones, under half trace to an unresolved V gene in checked studies; the others have no known cause. The sample table holds 65,000 to 80,000 clones, of which about nine tenths were seen once. In total, the top ten clones hold approximately 1.9% of the sample. The sequenced sample was peripheral blood. These receptors all stem from a man aged 25 to 45 with acute or convalescent COVID-19.

CDR3: CASSLEPAGDGYTF. The CDR3 DNA reads TGTGCCAGCAGCTTAGAACCCGCCGGGGATGGCTACACCTTC. The gene calls are TRBV7-2 and TRBJ1-2; D is unclear. The CDR3 sequence is 14 residues long. V was pared by 1 base and J by 6 bases, with 12 bases between. Per the germline V gene, CDR1 is SGHTA and CDR2 is FQGNSA.

J is TRBJ2-1 and V is TRBV7-3; 7 bases match TRBD1. CDR1 and CDR2 (germline): SGHTA, FQGTGA. The V and J ends lost 5 bases and 9 bases, in that order; junction bases with no gene match: 7. The CDR3 consists of 13 residues. The CDR3 loop is CASSRQGLSEQFF. CDR3 in DNA: TGTGCCAGCAGCAGACAGGGTTTGAGTGAGCAGTTCTTC.

The J gene is TRBJ2-5, the V gene TRBV27; TRBD2 might be the D (6 bases). V gave up 4 bases and J gave up 5 bases, with 14 bases separating them. Germline CDR1 MNHEY, CDR2 SMNVEV (reference sequence). The CDR3 spans 14 residues. CDR3 DNA sequence: TGTGCCAGCAGTTCCCGCGGGGTGGCGGAGACCCAGTACTTC. Its translation: CASSSRGVAETQYF.

This clone was counted once. J is TRBJ1-4 and V is TRBV27, with a weak D call TRBD1 (5 bases). V dropped 8 bases and J dropped 7 bases, with 17 bases sitting between them. The CDR3 is 14 amino acids. Germline-derived CDR1 and CDR2 are MNHEY and SMNVEV (reference sequence). CDR3: CASSGSSRGEKLFF. CDR3 DNA sequence: TGTGCCAGCTCCGGATCTTCAAGGGGTGAAAAACTGTTTTTT.

This chain links TRBV27 with TRBJ1-1; no clear D. The germline V gene has CDR1 MNHEY and CDR2 SMNVEV (reference sequence). The CDR3 length is 14 residues. V dropped 3 bases and J dropped 1 base, with 9 bases sitting between them. This chain's CDR3 is CASSLREGNTEAFF. The DNA of the CDR3 is TGTGCCAGCAGTTTGAGGGAGGGGAACACTGAAGCTTTCTTT.

The chain combines TRBV11-2 with TRBJ1-2, with a tentative D call TRBD1 (6 bases). The CDR3 spans 15 residues. The V gene lost 2 bases and the J gene lost 2 bases, with 12 bases spanning the gap. The V gene's germline CDR1 is SGHAT and CDR2 FQNNGV. The CDR3 bases are TGTGCCAGCAGCTTAAGGGGGGGTTGGAACTATGGCTACACCTTC. As protein: CASSLRGGWNYGYTF.

A single count supports this clone. The CDR3 is CASSARAAGVGSPLHF. The CDR3, as DNA: TGTGCCAGCAGCGCGCGCGCAGCCGGGGTAGGTTCACCCCTCCACTTT. The gene calls are TRBV9 and TRBJ1-6, with D unresolved. Germline V gives CDR1 SGDLS, CDR2 YYNGEE. V was cut by 3 bases and J by 9 bases, with 19 bases left in between. The CDR3 totals 16 residues.

The chain uses TRBV7-2 and TRBJ1-3; no firm D call. The V end was cut by 1 base, the J end by 0 bases, with 10 bases between. Germline V gene sequence: CDR1 SGHTA, CDR2 FQGNSA. CDR3 size: 16 residues. For the CDR3, the DNA is TGTGCCAGCAGCTTAGGGGTCCCAGGCTCTGGAAACACCATATATTTT. Its translation: CASSLGVPGSGNTIYF.

The V and J genes are TRBV18 and TRBJ1-1; D is ambiguous. With 3 bases removed from V and 6 bases from J, the gap between germline ends came to 11 bases. Germline CDR1 is KGHSH and CDR2 is LQKENI. The CDR3 loop spans 13 amino acids. The CDR3 sequence: CASSPRGGPEAFF. Here the CDR3 DNA reads TGTGCCAGCTCACCCCGGGGTGGCCCTGAAGCTTTCTTT.

Only a few counts were recorded for this clone. The gene calls are TRBV5-1 and TRBJ1-5; the D is unclear. The CDR3 extends over 14 amino acids. The germline CDR1 and CDR2 sequences are SGHRS and YFSETQ. V shed 0 bases and J shed 11 bases, with 15 bases lying between them. For the CDR3, the DNA is TGCGCCAGCAGCTTGGCGACCGATCGGGTAGCCCAGCATTTT. Translating it yields CASSLATDRVAQHF.

This rearrangement joins TRBV4-2 to TRBJ1-2, with 8 bases lining up with TRBD1. The ends lost 4 bases at V and 5 bases at J; junction bases unmatched: 9. Germline V gene lookup returns CDR1 LGHNA and CDR2 YNFKEQ. The CDR3 loop spans 15 amino acids. The CDR3 DNA reads TGTGCCAGCAGCCGCTCAGGGGGCGTTGGGTATGGCTACACCTTC. It codes for CASSRSGGVGYGYTF.

This clone was recorded once. The gene calls are TRBV18 and TRBJ1-1, with TRBD1 matching 10 bases. The J segment lost 1 base and the V segment lost 3 bases, leaving 8 bases of the junction unmatched. CDR1 is KGHSH and CDR2 is LQKENI in the germline V gene. The CDR3 sequence is 17 residues long. As DNA, the CDR3 is TGTGCCAGCTCACCGAAGACAGGGGGCTATGGGAACACTGAAGCTTTCTTT. Translated: CASSPKTGGYGNTEAFF.

The chain joins TRBV5-5 to TRBJ2-5; a possible D gene is TRBD2 (5 bases). CDR1 is SGHKS and CDR2 is YYEKEE in the germline V gene (reference sequence). This CDR3 contains 13 residues. V shed 0 bases and J shed 5 bases, with 8 bases lying between them. The CDR3 DNA follows: TGTGCCAGCAGCTTGGGGCCGGGGGAGACCCAGTACTTC. Translating it yields CASSLGPGETQYF.

The chain recombines TRBV27 with TRBJ1-2, with 7 bases matching TRBD1. The CDR3 loop spans 20 amino acids. CDR1 and CDR2 from the germline V gene are MNHEY and SMNVEV (reference sequence). V was pared by 8 bases and J by 4 bases, with 28 bases of the junction left unmatched. In DNA, the CDR3 is TGTGCCAGCCGGGGCTCACTGGGGTCGGGACAGCTTAATTGGGGCTATGGCTACACCTTC. This codes for CASRGSLGSGQLNWGYGYTF.

This chain joins TRBV20-1 and TRBJ2-3; maybe TRBD2 (6 bases). Trimming took off 3 bases at V and 1 base at J, with 11 bases between the two ends. The CDR3 runs to 14 residues. CDR1 and CDR2 (germline): DFQATT, SNEGSKA (reference sequence). The CDR3: CSASRGSGTDTQYF. CDR3 sequence (DNA): TGCAGTGCTAGTCGGGGGTCTGGCACAGATACGCAGTATTTT.

The J gene is TRBJ1-2, the V gene TRBV3-1 (or the pseudogene TRBV3-2); TRBD1 is a possible D gene (5 bases). The CDR3 is made up of 13 amino acids. Germline lookup yields CDR1 LGHDT and CDR2 YNNKEL (reference sequence). V was pared by 1 base and J by 4 bases, with 7 bases between. The CDR3 DNA is TGTGCCAGCAGCCAAGCAGGGTTCTATGGCTACACCTTC. As protein: CASSQAGFYGYTF.

J is TRBJ1-2 and V is TRBV3-1 (or the pseudogene TRBV3-2); tentative D call: TRBD1 (6 bases). With 0 bases removed from V and 10 bases from J, the gap between germline ends came to 12 bases. From germline, CDR1 is LGHDT and CDR2 YNNKEL (reference sequence). The CDR3 contains 13 residues. As DNA, the CDR3 is TGTGCCAGCAGCCAAGAAACAGGGTTAGTCTACACCTTC. Amino acids: CASSQETGLVYTF.

The V call is TRBV7-8, the J call TRBJ1-2, with 7 positions matching TRBD1. The V gene end was trimmed by 5 bases and the J gene end by 2 bases; junction bases not matched to a gene: 8. Germline values: CDR1 SGHVS, CDR2 FQNEAQ. CDR3 length equals 15 residues. CDR3: CASSPQGQLNYGYTF. The DNA of the CDR3 is TGTGCCAGCAGCCCCCAGGGACAGTTAAACTATGGCTACACCTTC.

J is TRBJ1-1 and V is TRBV19; 7 nucleotides line up with TRBD1. This CDR3 has 13 residues. V shed 7 bases, J shed 6 bases, and the junction held 8 bases outside the gene matches. The germline V gene has CDR1 LNHDA and CDR2 SQIVND (reference sequence). DNA of the CDR3: TGTGCCAGTAAAAAGGGACAGAGCGCTGAAGCTTTCTTT. Amino acids: CASKKGQSAEAFF.

The chain has TRBV6-1 and TRBJ2-7, with a possible D match to TRBD2 (6 bases). CDR1 and CDR2 (germline): MNHNS, SASEGT. There are 14 residues in the CDR3. V shed 3 bases and J shed 2 bases, with 11 bases lying between them. CDR3 DNA sequence: TGTGCCAGCAGTGAGGGGAGGTATACCTACGAGCAGTACGTC. Encoded protein: CASSEGRYTYEQYV.

The genes are TRBV19 and TRBJ1-2; D gene unclear. Germline lookup yields CDR1 LNHDA and CDR2 SQIVND (reference sequence). The CDR3 extends over 14 amino acids. Trimming took 7 bases from V and 5 from J, leaving 17 bases between them. CDR3 sequence reads: CASKVRFEVYGYTF. CDR3 nucleotides: TGTGCCAGTAAAGTAAGGTTTGAGGTTTATGGCTACACCTTC.